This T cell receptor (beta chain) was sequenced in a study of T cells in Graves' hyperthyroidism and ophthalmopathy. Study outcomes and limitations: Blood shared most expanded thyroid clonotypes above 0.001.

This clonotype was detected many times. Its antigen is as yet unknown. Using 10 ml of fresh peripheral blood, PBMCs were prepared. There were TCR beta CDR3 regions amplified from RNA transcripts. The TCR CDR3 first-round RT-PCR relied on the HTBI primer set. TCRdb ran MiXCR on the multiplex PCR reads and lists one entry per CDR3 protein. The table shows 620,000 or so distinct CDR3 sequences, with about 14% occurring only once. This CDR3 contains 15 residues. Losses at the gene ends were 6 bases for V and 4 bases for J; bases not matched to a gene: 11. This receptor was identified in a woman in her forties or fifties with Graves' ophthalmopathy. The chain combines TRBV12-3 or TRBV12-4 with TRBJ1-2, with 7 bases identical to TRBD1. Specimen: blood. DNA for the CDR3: TGTGCCAGCAGCCCTTACAGGGGCCACATCTATGGCTACACCTTC. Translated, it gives CASSPYRGHIYGYTF.